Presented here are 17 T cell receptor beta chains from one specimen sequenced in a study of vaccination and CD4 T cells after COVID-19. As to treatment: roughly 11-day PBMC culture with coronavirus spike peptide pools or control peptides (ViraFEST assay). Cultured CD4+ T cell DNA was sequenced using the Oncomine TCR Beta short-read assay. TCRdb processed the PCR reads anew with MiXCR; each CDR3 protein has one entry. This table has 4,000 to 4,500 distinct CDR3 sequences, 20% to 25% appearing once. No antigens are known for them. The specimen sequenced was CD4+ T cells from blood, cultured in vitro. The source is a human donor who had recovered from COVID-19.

CDR3 DNA sequence: TGTGCCAGCACCCAGGTATCAGATACGCAGTATTTT. Encoded protein: CASTQVSDTQYF. The chain is built from TRBV2 and TRBJ2-3; D gene unclear. V lost 7 bases to trimming and J lost 4 bases, with 9 bases between them. The CDR3 covers 12 residues. Germline lookup yields CDR1 SNHLY and CDR2 FYNNEI.

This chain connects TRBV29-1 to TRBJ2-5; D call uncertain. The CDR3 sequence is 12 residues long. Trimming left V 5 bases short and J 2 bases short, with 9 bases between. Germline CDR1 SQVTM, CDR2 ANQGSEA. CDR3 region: CSVLVTQETQYF. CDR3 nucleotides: TGCAGCGTTCTCGTTACTCAAGAGACCCAGTACTTC.

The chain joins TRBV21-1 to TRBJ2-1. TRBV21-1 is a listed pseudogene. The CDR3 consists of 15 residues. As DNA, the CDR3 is TGTGCCAGCATCCTGACCATCCACCCCTACAATGAGCAGTTCTTC. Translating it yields CASILTIHPYNEQFF.

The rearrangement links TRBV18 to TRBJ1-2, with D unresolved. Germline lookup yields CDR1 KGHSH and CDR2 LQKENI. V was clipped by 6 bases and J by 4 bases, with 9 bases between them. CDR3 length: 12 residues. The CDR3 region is CASSADSYGYTF. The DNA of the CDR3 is TGTGCCAGCTCGGCGGACTCCTATGGCTACACCTTC.

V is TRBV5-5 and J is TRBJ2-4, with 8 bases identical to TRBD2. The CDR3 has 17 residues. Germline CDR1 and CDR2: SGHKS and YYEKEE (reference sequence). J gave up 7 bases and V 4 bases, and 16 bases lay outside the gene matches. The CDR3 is CASSPPGAGGGGNIQYF. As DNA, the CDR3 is TGTGCCAGCAGCCCCCCCGGTGCGGGGGGCGGTGGGAACATTCAGTACTTC.

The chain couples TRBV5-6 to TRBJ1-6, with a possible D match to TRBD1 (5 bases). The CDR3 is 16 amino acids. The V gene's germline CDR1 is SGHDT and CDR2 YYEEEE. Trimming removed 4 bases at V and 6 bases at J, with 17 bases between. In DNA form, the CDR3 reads TGTGCCAGCAGCCTGGTTCGGGGGATTTCTAATTCACCCCTCCACTTT. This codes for CASSLVRGISNSPLHF.

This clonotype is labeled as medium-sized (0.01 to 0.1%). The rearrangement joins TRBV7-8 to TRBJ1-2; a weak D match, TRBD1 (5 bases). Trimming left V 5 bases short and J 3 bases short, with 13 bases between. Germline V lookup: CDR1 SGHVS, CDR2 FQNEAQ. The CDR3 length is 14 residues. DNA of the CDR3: TGTGCCAGCAGCCCCGCAGGGCCCGACTATGGCTACACCTTC. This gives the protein CASSPAGPDYGYTF.

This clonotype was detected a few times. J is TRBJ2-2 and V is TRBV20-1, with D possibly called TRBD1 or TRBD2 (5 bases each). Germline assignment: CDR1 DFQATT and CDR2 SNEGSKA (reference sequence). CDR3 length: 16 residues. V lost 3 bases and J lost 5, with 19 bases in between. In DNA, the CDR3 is TGCAGTGCTAGGTTTCAGGGTTCTAGCTTAACCGGGGAGCTGTTTTTT. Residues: CSARFQGSSLTGELFF.

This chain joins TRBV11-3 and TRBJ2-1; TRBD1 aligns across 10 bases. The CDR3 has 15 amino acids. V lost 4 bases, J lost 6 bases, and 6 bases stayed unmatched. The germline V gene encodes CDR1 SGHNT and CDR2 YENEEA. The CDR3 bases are TGTGCCAGCAGCTCGGGACAGGGGTTAGGCAATGAGCAGTTCTTC. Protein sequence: CASSSGQGLGNEQFF.

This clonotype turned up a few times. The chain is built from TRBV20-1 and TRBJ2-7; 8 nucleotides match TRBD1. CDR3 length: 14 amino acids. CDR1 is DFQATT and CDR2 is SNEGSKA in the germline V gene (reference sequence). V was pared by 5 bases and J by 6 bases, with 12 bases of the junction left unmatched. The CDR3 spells CSAFRGRRPSEQYF. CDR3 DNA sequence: TGCAGTGCTTTCAGGGGGCGGAGGCCATCCGAGCAGTACTTC.

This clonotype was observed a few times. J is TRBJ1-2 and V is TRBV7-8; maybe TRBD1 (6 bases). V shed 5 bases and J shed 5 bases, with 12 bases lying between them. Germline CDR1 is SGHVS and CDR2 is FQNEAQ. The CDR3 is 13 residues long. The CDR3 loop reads CASSLRTEYGYTF. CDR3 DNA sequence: TGTGCCAGCAGCCTCCGGACAGAGTATGGCTACACCTTC.

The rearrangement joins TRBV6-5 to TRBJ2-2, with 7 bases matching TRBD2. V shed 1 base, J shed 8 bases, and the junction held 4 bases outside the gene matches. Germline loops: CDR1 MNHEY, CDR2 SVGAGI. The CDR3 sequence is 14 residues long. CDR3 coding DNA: TGTGCCAGCAGTTACTGGGGGGGTTCGGGGGAGCTGTTTTTT. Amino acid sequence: CASSYWGGSGELFF.

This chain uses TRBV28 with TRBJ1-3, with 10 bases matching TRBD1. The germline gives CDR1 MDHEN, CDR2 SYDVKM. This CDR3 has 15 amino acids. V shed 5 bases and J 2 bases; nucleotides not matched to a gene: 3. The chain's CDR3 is CASSRQGATGNTIYF. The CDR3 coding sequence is TGTGCCAGCAGTCGACAGGGGGCAACTGGAAACACCATATATTTT.

CDR3 nucleotides: TGTGCCAGCAGCCCAAAGGACAGGGGGTTAAGAACAGATACGCAGTATTTT. This translates into CASSPKDRGLRTDTQYF. This sequence joins TRBV5-4 and TRBJ2-3, with 10 bases aligning to TRBD1. V lost 4 bases and J lost 3; bases outside the gene matches: 11. The V gene's germline CDR1 is SGHNT and CDR2 YYREEE (reference sequence). This CDR3 is 17 amino acids long. The variable domain in full, with the rest retrieved from reference TRBV5-4 and TRBJ2-3, is ETGVTQSPTHLIKTRGQQVTLRCSSQSGHNTVSWYQQALGQGPQFIFQYYREEENGRGNFPPRFSGLQFPNYSSELNVNALELDDSALYLCASSPKDRGLRTDTQYFGPGTRLTVL.

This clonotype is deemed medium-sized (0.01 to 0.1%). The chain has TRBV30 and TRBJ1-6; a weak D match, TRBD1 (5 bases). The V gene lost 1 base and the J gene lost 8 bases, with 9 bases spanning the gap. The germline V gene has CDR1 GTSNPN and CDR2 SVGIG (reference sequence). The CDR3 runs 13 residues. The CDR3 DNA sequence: TGTGCCTGGAGTGATGAGGGGTATTCACCCCTCCACTTT. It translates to CAWSDEGYSPLHF.

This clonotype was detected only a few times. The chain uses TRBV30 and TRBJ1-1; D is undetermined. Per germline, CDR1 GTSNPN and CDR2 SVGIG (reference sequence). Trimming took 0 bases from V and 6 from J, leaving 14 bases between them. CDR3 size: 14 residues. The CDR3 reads CAWSVTLGIPEAFF. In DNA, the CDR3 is TGTGCCTGGAGTGTAACCCTAGGGATACCTGAAGCTTTCTTT. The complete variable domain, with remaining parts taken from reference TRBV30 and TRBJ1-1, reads SQTIHQWPATLVQPVGSPLSLECTVEGTSNPNLYWYRQAAGRGLQLLFYSVGIGQISSEVPQNLSASRPQDRQFILSSKKLLLSDSGFYLCAWSVTLGIPEAFFGQGTRLTVV.

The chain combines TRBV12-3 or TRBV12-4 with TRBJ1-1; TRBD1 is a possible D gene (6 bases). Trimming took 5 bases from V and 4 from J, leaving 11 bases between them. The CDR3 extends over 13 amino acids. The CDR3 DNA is TGTGCCAGCAGTCTCAGGGGCCCCACTGAAGCTTTCTTT. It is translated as CASSLRGPTEAFF.